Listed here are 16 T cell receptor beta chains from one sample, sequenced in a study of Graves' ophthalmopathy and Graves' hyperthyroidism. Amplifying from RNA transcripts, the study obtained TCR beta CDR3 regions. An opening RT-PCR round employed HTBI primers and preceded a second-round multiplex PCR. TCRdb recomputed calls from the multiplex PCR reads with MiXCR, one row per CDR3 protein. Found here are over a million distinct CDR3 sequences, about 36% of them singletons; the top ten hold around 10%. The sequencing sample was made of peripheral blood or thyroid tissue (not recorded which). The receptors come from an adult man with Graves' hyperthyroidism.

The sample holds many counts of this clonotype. Here the CDR3 reads CSVQETNEKLFF. The CDR3 coding sequence is TGCAGCGTCCAGGAAACTAATGAAAAACTGTTTTTT. The V call is TRBV29-1, the J call TRBJ1-4, with D hard to call. The CDR3 totals 12 residues. V was trimmed by 6 bases and J by 1 base, leaving 6 bases between them. Germline CDR1 and CDR2: SQVTM and ANQGSEA.

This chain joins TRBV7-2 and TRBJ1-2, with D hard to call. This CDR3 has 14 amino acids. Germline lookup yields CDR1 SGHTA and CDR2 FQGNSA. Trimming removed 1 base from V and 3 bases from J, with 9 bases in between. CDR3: CASSLGTEHYGYTF. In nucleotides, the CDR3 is TGTGCCAGCAGCTTAGGGACGGAACACTATGGCTACACCTTC.

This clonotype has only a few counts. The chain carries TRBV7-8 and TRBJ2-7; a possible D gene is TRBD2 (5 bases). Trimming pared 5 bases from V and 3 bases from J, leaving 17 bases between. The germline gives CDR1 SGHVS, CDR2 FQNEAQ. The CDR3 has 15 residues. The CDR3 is CASSLGMTTGYEQYF. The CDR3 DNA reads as TGTGCCAGCAGCCTAGGGATGACTACGGGCTACGAGCAGTACTTC.

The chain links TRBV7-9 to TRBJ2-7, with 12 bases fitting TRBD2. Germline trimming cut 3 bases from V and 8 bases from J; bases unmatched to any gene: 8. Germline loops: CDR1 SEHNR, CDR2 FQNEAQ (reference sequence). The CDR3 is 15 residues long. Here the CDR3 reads CASSFGLAGTTQQYF. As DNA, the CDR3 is TGTGCCAGCAGCTTTGGACTAGCGGGAACTACGCAGCAGTACTTC.

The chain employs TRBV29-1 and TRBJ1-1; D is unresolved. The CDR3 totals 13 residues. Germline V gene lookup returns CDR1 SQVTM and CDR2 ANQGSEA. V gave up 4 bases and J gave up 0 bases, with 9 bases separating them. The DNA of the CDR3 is TGCAGCGTTGGGCAGGTTTTGAACACTGAAGCTTTCTTT. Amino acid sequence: CSVGQVLNTEAFF.

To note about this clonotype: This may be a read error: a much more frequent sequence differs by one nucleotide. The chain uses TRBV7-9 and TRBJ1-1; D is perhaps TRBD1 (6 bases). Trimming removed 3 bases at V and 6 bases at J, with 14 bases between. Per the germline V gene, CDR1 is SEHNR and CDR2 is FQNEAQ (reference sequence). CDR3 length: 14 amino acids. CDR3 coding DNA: TGTGCCAGCAGCTTTGAGGGGGGGGTGGCTGAAGCTTTCTTT. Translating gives CASSFEGGVAEAFF.

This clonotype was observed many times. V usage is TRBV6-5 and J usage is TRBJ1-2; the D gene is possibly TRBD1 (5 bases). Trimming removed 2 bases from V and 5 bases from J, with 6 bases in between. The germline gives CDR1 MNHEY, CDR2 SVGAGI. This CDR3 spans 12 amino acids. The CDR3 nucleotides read TGTGCCAGCAGTTACAGGGGTTATGGCTACACCTTC. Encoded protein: CASSYRGYGYTF.

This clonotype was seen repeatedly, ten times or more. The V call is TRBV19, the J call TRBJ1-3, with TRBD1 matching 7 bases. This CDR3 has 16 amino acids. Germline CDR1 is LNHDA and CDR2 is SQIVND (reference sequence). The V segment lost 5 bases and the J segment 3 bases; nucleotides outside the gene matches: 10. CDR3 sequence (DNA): TGTGCCAGTAGTTCCGACAGGGCCAACCTTGGAAACACCATATATTTT. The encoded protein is CASSSDRANLGNTIYF.

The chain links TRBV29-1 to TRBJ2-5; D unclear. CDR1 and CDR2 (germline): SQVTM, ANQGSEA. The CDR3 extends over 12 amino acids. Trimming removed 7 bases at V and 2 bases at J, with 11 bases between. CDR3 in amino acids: CSARDPQETQYF. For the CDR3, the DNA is TGCAGCGCGAGAGATCCTCAAGAGACCCAGTACTTC.

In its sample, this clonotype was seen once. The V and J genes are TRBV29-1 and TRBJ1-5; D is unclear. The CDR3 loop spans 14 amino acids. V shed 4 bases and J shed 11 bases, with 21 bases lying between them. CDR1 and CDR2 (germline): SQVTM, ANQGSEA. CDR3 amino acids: CSVASGELRETQHF. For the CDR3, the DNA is TGCAGCGTTGCTAGCGGGGAGTTGAGAGAGACCCAGCATTTT.

The CDR3 loop is CASSWGQGRNQQYF. In DNA, the CDR3 is TGCGCCAGCAGCTGGGGACAGGGGAGAAACCAGCAGTACTTC. This chain uses TRBV5-1 with TRBJ2-7, with 10 positions matching TRBD1. The CDR3 extends over 14 amino acids. Germline loops: CDR1 SGHRS, CDR2 YFSETQ. J lost 8 bases, V lost 3 bases, and 8 bases had no gene match.

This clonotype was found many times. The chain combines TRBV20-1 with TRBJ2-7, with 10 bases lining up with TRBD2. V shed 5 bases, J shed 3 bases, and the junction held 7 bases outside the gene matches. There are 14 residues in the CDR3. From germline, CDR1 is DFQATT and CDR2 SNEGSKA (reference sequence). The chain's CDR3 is CSAYGLADGYEQYF. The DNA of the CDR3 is TGCAGTGCTTACGGACTAGCGGACGGCTACGAGCAGTACTTC.

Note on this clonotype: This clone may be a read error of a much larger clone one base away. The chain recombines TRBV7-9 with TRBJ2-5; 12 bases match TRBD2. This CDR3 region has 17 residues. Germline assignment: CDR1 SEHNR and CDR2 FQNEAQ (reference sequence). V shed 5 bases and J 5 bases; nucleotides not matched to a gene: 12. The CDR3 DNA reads TGTGCCAGCAGCCCAGGACTAGCGGGAACGGTAGGGGAGACCCAGTACTTC. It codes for CASSPGLAGTVGETQYF.

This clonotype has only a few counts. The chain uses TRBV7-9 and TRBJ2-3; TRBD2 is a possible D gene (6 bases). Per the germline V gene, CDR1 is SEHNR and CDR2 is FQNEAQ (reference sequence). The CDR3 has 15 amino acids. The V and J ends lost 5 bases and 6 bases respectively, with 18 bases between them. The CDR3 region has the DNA TGTGCCAGCAGCCCTGAACTCAGGCGGGGTGATACGCAGTATTTT. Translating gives CASSPELRRGDTQYF.

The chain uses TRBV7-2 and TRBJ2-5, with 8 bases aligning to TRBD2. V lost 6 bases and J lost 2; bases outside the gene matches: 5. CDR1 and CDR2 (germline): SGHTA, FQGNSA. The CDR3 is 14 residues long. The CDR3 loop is CASRTGLEQETQYF. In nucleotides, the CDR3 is TGTGCCAGCAGAACGGGACTAGAGCAAGAGACCCAGTACTTC.

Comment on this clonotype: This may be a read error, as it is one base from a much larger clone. CDR3 protein: CASSEDPPRLGQETQYF. The DNA of the CDR3 is TGCGCCAGCAGCGAAGACCCCCCGAGACTAGGCCAAGAGACCCAGTACTTC. The chain uses TRBV5-1 and TRBJ2-5; TRBD2 might be the D (6 bases). The CDR3 runs to 17 residues. Trimming removed 4 bases at V and 1 base at J, with 20 bases between. CDR1 and CDR2 (germline): SGHRS, YFSETQ. The variable domain in full, completed from reference TRBV5-1 and TRBJ2-5, reads KAGVTQTPRYLIKTRGQQVTLSCSPISGHRSVSWYQQTPGQGLQFLFEYFSETQRNKGNFPGRFSGRQFSNSRSEMNVSTLELGDSALYLCASSEDPPRLGQETQYFGPGTRLLVL.